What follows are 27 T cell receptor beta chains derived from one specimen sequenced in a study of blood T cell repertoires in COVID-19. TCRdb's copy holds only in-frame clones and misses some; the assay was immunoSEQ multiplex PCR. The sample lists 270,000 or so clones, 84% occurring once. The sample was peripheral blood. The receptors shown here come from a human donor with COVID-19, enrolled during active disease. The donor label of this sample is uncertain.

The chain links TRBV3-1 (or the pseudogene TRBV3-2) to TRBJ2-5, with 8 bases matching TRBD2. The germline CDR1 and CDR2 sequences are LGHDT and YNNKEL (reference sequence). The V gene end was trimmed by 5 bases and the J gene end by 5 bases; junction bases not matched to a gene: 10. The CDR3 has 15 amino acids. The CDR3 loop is CASSSLAGGYETQYF. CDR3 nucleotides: TGTGCCAGCAGCTCCCTCGCGGGAGGTTATGAGACCCAGTACTTC.

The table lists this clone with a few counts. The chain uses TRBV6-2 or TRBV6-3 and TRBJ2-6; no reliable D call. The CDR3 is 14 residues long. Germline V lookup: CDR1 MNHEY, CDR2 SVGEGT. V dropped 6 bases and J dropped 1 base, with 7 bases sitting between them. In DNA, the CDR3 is TGTGCCAGCAGCCCTCAATCTGGGGCCAACGTCCTGACTTTC. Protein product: CASSPQSGANVLTF.

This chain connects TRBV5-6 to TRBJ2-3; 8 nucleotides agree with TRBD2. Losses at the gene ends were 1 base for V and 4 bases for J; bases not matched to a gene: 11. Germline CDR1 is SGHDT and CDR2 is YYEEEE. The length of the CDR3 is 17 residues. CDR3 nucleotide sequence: TGTGCCAGCAGCTTGCTAACTAGCGGACGGGTCCCAGATACGCAGTATTTT. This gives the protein CASSLLTSGRVPDTQYF.

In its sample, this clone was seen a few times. This CDR3 is CASRETGKGEAFF. The CDR3 DNA reads as TGTGCCAGCAGGGAGACAGGGAAGGGTGAAGCTTTCTTT. The chain has TRBV3-1 (or the pseudogene TRBV3-2) and TRBJ1-1; TRBD1 matches at 7 bases. With V trimmed by 6 bases and J by 7 bases, 8 bases remained unmatched. The CDR3 runs to 13 residues. Germline loops: CDR1 LGHDT, CDR2 YNNKEL (reference sequence).

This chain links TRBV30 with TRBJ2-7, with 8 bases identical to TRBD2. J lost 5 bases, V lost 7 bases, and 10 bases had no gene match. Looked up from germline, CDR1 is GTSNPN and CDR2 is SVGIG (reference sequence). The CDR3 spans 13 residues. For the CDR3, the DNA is TGTGCCTCCAAGGACGGGGGGGGGAACGAGCAGTACTTC. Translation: CASKDGGGNEQYF.

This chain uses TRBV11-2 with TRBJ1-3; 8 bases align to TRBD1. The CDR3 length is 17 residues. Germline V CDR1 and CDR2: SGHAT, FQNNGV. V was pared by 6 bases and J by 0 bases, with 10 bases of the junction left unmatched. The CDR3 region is CASRLGTGESSGNTIYF. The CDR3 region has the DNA TGTGCCAGCAGGCTTGGGACAGGCGAAAGCTCTGGAAACACCATATATTTT.

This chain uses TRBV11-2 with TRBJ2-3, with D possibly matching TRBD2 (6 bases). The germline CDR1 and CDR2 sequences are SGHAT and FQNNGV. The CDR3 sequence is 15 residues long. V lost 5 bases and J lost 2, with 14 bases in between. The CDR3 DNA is TGTGCCAGCAGCGGGGTGGCGGGAATCACAGATACGCAGTATTTT. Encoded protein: CASSGVAGITDTQYF.

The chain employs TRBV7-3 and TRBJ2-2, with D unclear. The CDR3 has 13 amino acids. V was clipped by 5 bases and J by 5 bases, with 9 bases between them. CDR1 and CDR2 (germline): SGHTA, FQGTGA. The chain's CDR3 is CASSPTGTGELFF. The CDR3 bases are TGTGCCAGCAGCCCGACCGGGACCGGGGAGCTGTTTTTT. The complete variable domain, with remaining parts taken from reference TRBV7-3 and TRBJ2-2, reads GAGVSQTPSNKVTEKGKYVELRCDPISGHTALYWYRQSLGQGPEFLIYFQGTGAADDSGLPNDRFFAVRPEGSVSTLKIQRTERGDSAVYLCASSPTGTGELFFGEGSRLTVL.

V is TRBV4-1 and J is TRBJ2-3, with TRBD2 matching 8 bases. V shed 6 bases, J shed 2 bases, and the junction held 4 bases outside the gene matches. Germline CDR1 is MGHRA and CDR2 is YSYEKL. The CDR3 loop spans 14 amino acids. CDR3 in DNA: TGCGCCAGCAGGATAGCGGGGCACACAGATACGCAGTATTTT. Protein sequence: CASRIAGHTDTQYF.

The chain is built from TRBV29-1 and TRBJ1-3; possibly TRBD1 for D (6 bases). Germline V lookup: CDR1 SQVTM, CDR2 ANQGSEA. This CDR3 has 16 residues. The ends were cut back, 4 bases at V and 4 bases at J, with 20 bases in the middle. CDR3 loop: CSVGGEQGMGGNTIYF. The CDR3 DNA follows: TGCAGCGTTGGAGGGGAGCAGGGGATGGGGGGAAACACCATATATTTT.

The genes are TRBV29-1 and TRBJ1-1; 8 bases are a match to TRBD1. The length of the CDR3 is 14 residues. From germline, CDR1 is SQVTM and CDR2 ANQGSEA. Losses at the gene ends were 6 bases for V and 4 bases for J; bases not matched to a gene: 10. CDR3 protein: CSVRTAGQVTEAFF. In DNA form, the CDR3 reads TGCAGCGTCCGAACGGCGGGACAGGTCACTGAAGCTTTCTTT. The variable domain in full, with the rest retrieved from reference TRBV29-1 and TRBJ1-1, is SAVISQKPSRDICQRGTSLTIQCQVDSQVTMMFWYRQQPGQSLTLIATANQGSEATYESGFVIDKFPISRPNLTFSTLTVSNMSPEDSSIYLCSVRTAGQVTEAFFGQGTRLTVV.

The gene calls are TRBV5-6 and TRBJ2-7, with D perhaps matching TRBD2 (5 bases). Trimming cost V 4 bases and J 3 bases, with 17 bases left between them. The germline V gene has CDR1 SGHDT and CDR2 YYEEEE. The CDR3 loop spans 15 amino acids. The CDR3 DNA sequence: TGTGCCAGCAGCGGAGGTTGGGGTGAAGGCTACGAGCAGTACTTC. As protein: CASSGGWGEGYEQYF. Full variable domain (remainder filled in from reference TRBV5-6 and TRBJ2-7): DAGVTQSPTHLIKTRGQQVTLRCSPKSGHDTVSWYQQALGQGPQFIFQYYEEEERQRGNFPDRFSGHQFPNYSSELNVNALLLGDSALYLCASSGGWGEGYEQYFGPGTRLTVT.

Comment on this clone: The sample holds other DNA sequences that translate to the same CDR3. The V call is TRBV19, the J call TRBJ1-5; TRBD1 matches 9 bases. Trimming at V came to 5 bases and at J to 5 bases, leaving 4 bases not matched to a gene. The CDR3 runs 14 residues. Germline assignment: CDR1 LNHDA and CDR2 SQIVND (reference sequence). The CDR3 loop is CASSSGQGYQPQHF. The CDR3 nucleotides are TGTGCCAGTAGTTCGGGACAGGGCTATCAGCCCCAGCATTTT.

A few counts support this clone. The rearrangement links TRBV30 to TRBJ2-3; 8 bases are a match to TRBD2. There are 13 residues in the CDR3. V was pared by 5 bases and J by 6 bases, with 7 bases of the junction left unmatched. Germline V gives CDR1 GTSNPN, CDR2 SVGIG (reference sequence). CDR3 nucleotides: TGTGCCTGGGAGCCCGGGACTAGGGATACGCAGTATTTT. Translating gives CAWEPGTRDTQYF.

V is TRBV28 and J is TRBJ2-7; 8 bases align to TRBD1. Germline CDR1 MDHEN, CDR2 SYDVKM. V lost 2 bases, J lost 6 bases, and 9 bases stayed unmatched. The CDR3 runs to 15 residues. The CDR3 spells CASSLAGQALGEQYF. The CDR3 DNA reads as TGTGCCAGCAGTTTAGCGGGACAGGCTTTGGGCGAGCAGTACTTC.

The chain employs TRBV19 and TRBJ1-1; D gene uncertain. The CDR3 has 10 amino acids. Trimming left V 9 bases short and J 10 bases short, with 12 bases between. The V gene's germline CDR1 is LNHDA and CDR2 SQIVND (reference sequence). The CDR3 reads CASRWGAAFF. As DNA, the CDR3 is TGTGCCAGCCGGTGGGGAGCAGCTTTCTTT.

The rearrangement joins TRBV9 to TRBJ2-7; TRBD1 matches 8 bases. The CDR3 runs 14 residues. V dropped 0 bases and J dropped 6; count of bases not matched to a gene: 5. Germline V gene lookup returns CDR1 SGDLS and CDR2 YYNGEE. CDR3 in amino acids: CASSVVQGAVEQYF. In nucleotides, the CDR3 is TGTGCCAGCAGCGTAGTGCAGGGGGCGGTCGAGCAGTACTTC.

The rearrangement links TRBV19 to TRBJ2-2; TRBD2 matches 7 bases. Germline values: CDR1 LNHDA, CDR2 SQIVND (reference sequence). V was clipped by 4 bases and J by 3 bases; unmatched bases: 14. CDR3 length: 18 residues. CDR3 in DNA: TGTGCCAGTAGTAGCGGGACTATCAAAAGAGGAGACACCGGGGAGCTGTTTTTT. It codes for CASSSGTIKRGDTGELFF.

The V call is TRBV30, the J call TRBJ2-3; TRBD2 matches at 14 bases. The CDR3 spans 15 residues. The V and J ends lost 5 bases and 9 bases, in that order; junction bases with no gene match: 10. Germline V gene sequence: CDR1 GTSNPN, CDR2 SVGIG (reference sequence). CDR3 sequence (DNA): TGTGCCTGGGATAGACTAGCGGGAGGGCCGAAAACGCAGTATTTT. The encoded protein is CAWDRLAGGPKTQYF.

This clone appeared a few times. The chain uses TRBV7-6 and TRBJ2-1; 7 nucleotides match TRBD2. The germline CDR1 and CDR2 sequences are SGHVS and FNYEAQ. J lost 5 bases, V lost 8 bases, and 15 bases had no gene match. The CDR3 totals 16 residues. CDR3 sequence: CASSAWGGRSHNEQFF. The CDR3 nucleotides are TGTGCCAGCTCAGCTTGGGGCGGGAGATCCCACAATGAGCAGTTCTTC.

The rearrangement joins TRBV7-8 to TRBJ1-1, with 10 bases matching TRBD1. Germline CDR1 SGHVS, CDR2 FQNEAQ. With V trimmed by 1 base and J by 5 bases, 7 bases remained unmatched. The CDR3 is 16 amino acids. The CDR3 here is CASSLVLDRGYTEAFF. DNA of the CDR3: TGTGCCAGCAGCTTAGTGTTGGACAGGGGGTATACTGAAGCTTTCTTT.

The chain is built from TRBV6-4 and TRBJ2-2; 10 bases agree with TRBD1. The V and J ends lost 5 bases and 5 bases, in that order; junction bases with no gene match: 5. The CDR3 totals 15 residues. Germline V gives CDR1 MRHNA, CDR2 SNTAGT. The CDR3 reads CASSPGQGPTGELFF. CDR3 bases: TGTGCCAGCAGTCCGGGACAGGGGCCTACCGGGGAGCTGTTTTTT.

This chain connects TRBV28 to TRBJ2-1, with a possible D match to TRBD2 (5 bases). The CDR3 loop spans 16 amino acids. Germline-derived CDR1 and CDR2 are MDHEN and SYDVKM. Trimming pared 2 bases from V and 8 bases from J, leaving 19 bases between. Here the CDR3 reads CASSLSGRWVVDEQFF. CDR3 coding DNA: TGTGCCAGCAGTTTAAGCGGTCGGTGGGTTGTAGATGAGCAGTTCTTC.

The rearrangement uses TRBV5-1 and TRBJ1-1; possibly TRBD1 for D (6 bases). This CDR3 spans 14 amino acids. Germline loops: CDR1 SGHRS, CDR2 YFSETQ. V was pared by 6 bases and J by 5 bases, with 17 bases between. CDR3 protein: CASTGEGVWTEAFF. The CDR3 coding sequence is TGCGCCAGCACCGGGGAGGGGGTTTGGACTGAAGCTTTCTTT.

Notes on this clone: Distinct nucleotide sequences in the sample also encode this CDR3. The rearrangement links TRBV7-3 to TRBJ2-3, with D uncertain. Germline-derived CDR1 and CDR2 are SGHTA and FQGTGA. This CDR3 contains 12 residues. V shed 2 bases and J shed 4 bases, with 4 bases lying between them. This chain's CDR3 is CASSLSSDTQYF. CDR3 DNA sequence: TGTGCCAGCAGCTTATCATCAGATACGCAGTATTTT.

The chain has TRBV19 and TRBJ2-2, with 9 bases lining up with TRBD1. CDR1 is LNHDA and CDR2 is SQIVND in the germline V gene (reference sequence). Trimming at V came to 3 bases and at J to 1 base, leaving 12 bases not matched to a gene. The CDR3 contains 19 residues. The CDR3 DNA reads TGTGCCAGTAGTATTCTAGGGACAGGGAATGGAAAGAACACCGGGGAGCTGTTTTTT. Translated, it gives CASSILGTGNGKNTGELFF.

The CDR3 nucleotides read TGTGCCAGCAGATTAGGACAGGGGGCGCGGGGCTACACCTTC. The encoded protein is CASRLGQGARGYTF. The rearrangement joins TRBV27 to TRBJ1-2, with 11 bases aligning to TRBD1. Germline CDR1 and CDR2: MNHEY and SMNVEV (reference sequence). The CDR3 is made up of 14 amino acids. V was pared by 6 bases and J by 8 bases, with 8 bases of the junction left unmatched.